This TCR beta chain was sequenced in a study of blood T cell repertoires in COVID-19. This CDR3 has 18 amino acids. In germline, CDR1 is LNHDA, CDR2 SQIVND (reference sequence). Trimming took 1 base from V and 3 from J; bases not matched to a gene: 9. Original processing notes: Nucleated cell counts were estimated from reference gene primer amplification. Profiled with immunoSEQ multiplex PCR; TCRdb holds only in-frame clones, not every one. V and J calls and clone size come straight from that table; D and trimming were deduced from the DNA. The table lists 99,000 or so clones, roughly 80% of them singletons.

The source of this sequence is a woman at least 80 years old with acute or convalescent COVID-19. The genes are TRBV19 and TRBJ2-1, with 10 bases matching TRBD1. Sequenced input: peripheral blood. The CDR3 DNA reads TGTGCCAGTAGTATAGGCCTCGGGACAGGGGTTTACTACAATGAGCAGTTCTTC. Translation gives CASSIGLGTGVYYNEQFF.